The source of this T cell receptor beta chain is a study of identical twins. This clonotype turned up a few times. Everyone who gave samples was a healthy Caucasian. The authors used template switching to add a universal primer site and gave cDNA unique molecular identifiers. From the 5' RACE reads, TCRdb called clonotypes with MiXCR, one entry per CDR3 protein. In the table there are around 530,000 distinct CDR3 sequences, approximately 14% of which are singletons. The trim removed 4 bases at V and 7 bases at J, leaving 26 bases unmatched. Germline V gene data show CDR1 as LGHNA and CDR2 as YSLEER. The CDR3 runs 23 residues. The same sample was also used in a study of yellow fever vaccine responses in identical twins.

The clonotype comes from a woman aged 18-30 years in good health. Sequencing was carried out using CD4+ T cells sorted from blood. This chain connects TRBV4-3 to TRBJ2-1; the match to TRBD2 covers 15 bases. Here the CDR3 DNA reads TGCGCCAGCAGCCTCCCCCGGTTGGTATTCCATGGACTAGCGGGAGGGCCTTGGAATGAGCAGTTCTTC. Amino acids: CASSLPRLVFHGLAGGPWNEQFF.